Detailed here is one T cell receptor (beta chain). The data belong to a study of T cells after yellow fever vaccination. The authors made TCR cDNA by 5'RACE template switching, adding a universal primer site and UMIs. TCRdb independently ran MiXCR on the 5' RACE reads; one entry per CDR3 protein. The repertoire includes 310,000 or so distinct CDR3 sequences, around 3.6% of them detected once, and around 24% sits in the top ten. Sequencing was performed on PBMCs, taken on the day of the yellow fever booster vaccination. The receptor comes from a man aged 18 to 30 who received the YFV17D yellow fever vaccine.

CDR3 bases: TGCGCCAGCAGCCAAGACAGGGGGAGTGGGGCCAACGTCCTGACTTTC. As protein: CASSQDRGSGANVLTF. The V and J genes are TRBV4-3 and TRBJ2-6; 7 nucleotides match TRBD1. Trimming removed 0 bases from V and 3 bases from J; junction bases left unmatched: 2. Germline CDR1 LGHNA, CDR2 YSLEER. The CDR3 is 16 residues long.